This TCR beta chain was sequenced in a study of technical replicates of blood from several donors. Measured with immunoSEQ multiplex PCR; TCRdb has only the in-frame clones, and not every one. Of roughly 80,000 clones listed, around 96% were seen once; the top ten hold around 0.35%. The CDR3 sequence is 13 residues long. The germline V gene encodes CDR1 SNHLY and CDR2 FYNNEI. V lost 8 bases, J lost 3 bases, and 2 bases stayed unmatched. Sample: T cells isolated from PBMCs. This sequence joins TRBV2 and TRBJ2-1; the match to TRBD2 covers 9 bases. The receptor was derived from a human donor in good health. The CDR3 nucleotides read TGTGCCAGCGGTAGCGGGGGCTACAATGAGCAGTTCTTC. It encodes CASGSGGYNEQFF.